A selection of T cell receptor beta chains follows, all from one sample in a study of blood T cell repertoires in COVID-19. TCRdb's copy holds only in-frame clones and misses some; the assay was immunoSEQ multiplex PCR. The table records 300,000 or so clones, approximately 87% of them present only once. The material sequenced was peripheral blood. All receptors come from a woman aged 35 to 49 who had recovered from COVID-19. Both conserved end residues are part of each CDR3. D genes are given only for firm matches. Size is omitted from some rows. Given values are once, few, many or a class for expanded clones.

>TRBV30|TRBJ2-4|NA|13|NA
CAWSVAGPGIQYF
TGTGCCTGGAGTGTAGCGGGCCCAGGCATTCAGTACTTC
>TRBV3-1/TRBV3-2|TRBJ1-1|NA|13|NA
CASSRTLGVEAFF
TGTGCCAGCAGCCGTACCTTGGGAGTTGAAGCTTTCTTT
>TRBV18|TRBJ2-5|NA|14|NA
CASSSPAGIWTQYF
TGTGCCAGCTCATCCCCCGCGGGAATCTGGACCCAGTACTTC
>TRBV19|TRBJ1-6|NA|15|NA
CASRRGGRGNSPLHF
TGTGCCAGCAGGCGGGGGGGAAGAGGCAATTCACCCCTCCACTTT
>TRBV28|TRBJ2-1|NA|16|NA
CASSSLRGHLYNEQFF
TGTGCCAGCAGTTCTCTCCGGGGACACCTATACAATGAGCAGTTCTTC
>TRBV29-1|TRBJ1-2|NA|12|NA
CSAADQNYGYTF
TGCAGCGCCGCGGATCAGAACTATGGCTACACCTTC
>TRBV6-5|TRBJ1-1|NA|14|TRBD1
CASSYPTGTGKAFF
TGTGCCAGCAGTTACCCTACCGGGACAGGGAAAGCTTTCTTT
>TRBV9|TRBJ2-5|NA|14|TRBD2
CASSVSGGEETQYF
TGTGCCAGCAGCGTCAGCGGGGGGGAGGAGACCCAGTACTTC
>TRBV19|TRBJ1-2|NA|14|NA
CASSINSGNYGYTF
TGTGCCAGTAGTATCAACAGTGGGAACTATGGCTACACCTTC
>TRBV7-9|TRBJ2-2|few|16|TRBD2
CASSRRSGRISGELFF
TGTGCCAGCAGCCGTCGGAGCGGGAGAATCTCCGGGGAGCTGTTTTTT
>TRBV3-1/TRBV3-2|TRBJ2-7|NA|14|NA
CASSQVVRGFEQYF
TGTGCCAGCAGCCAAGTAGTAAGGGGTTTCGAGCAGTACTTC
>TRBV6-6|TRBJ2-7|NA|14|TRBD1
CASSYGTGAEGQYF
TGTGCCAGCAGTTACGGGACAGGAGCAGAAGGGCAGTACTTC
>TRBV19|TRBJ2-7|NA|15|NA
CASSISGKGNYEQYF
TGTGCCAGTAGTATCTCGGGCAAGGGGAACTACGAGCAGTACTTC
>TRBV7-2|TRBJ2-5|NA|14|NA
CASSLFIRQETQYF
TGTGCCAGCAGTCTCTTTATCAGACAAGAGACCCAGTACTTC
>TRBV4-1|TRBJ2-5|NA|15|TRBD1
CASSQPGQGQETQYF
TGCGCCAGCAGCCAACCGGGACAGGGCCAGGAGACCCAGTACTTC
>TRBV11-2|TRBJ2-1|NA|18|TRBD2
CASSLDLGGSGGYDEQFF
TGTGCCAGCAGCTTAGACCTCGGTGGTAGCGGGGGTTATGATGAGCAGTTCTTC
>TRBV28|TRBJ1-5|NA|13|NA
CASSMIGVQPQHF
TGTGCCAGCAGCATGATCGGGGTCCAGCCCCAGCATTTT
>TRBV20-1|TRBJ2-1|NA|11|TRBD2
CSARTGLAQFF
TGCAGTGCTAGGACGGGACTAGCACAGTTCTTC
>TRBV10-2|TRBJ2-3|NA|17|TRBD2
CASTGLAGGPWADTQYF
TGCGCCAGCACCGGACTAGCGGGGGGGCCGTGGGCAGATACGCAGTATTTT
>TRBV5-1|TRBJ2-5|NA|14|NA
CASSLGLSGETQYF
TGCGCCAGCAGCTTAGGTCTGAGCGGAGAGACCCAGTACTTC
>TRBV5-6|TRBJ1-2|NA|14|NA
CASSLRRTANGYTF
TGTGCCAGCAGCTTGAGGAGAACGGCGAATGGCTACACCTTC
>TRBV5-5|TRBJ2-2|few|15|NA
CASSSWRKLGGELFF
TGTGCCAGCAGCTCTTGGAGGAAGTTAGGCGGGGAGCTGTTTTTT
>TRBV27|TRBJ2-1|NA|16|NA
CASSSDTGSTYNEQFF
TGTGCCAGCAGTTCAGACACAGGGTCGACCTACAATGAGCAGTTCTTC
>TRBV6-1|TRBJ1-2|once|12|NA
CASSEAPRGYTF
TGTGCCAGCAGTGAAGCCCCCCGTGGCTACACCTTC
>TRBV12-3/TRBV12-4|TRBJ1-2|NA|12|NA
CASSLPGRGYTF
TGTGCCAGCAGTTTACCAGGGCGCGGCTACACCTTC
>TRBV5-1|TRBJ1-4|NA|12|NA
CASSSVNEKLFF
TGCGCCAGCAGCTCCGTCAATGAAAAACTGTTTTTT
>TRBV6-1|TRBJ2-7|NA|17|TRBD2
CASSEVWGGGAPFEQYF
TGTGCCAGCAGTGAAGTCTGGGGCGGGGGGGCCCCTTTCGAGCAGTACTTC
>TRBV10-2|TRBJ1-5|NA|16|NA
CASSESGGSTLQPQHF
TGCGCCAGCAGTGAGTCGGGAGGGTCGACTCTTCAGCCCCAGCATTTT
>TRBV6-6|TRBJ2-3|NA|14|TRBD2
CASSRGGITDTQYF
TGTGCCAGCAGCCGGGGGGGTATCACAGATACGCAGTATTTT
>TRBV27|TRBJ2-1|NA|16|TRBD1
CASTSMGTGPNNEQFF
TGTGCCAGCACCTCAATGGGGACAGGCCCCAACAATGAGCAGTTCTTC
>TRBV10-2|TRBJ1-1|NA|15|NA
CASRGVQGLDTEAFF
TGCGCCAGCAGGGGAGTTCAGGGACTCGACACTGAAGCTTTCTTT
>TRBV11-2|TRBJ2-2|NA|13|NA
CASSPSPTGELFF
TGTGCCAGCAGCCCATCCCCCACCGGGGAGCTGTTTTTT
>TRBV5-1|TRBJ1-2|NA|16|TRBD1
CASSETPPGTGYGYTF
TGCGCCAGCAGCGAAACACCCCCCGGGACAGGCTATGGCTACACCTTC
>TRBV27|TRBJ1-1|NA|13|NA
CASSFDRNTEAFF
TGTGCCAGCAGTTTTGACAGGAACACTGAAGCTTTCTTT
>TRBV9|TRBJ1-6|once|16|TRBD1
CASSPRGNSYNSPLHF
TGTGCCAGCAGCCCCAGGGGGAACTCCTATAATTCACCCCTCCACTTT
>TRBV4-3|TRBJ1-4|NA|15|TRBD1
CASSRLTGADEKLFF
TGCGCCAGCAGCCGGCTGACAGGGGCGGATGAAAAACTGTTTTTT
>TRBV7-2|TRBJ2-1|NA|15|TRBD2
CASSLTGGVYNEQFF
TGTGCCAGCAGCCTTACGGGGGGGGTCTACAATGAGCAGTTCTTC
>TRBV6-6|TRBJ2-3|NA|16|NA
CASSYSNPSLTDTQYF
TGTGCCAGCAGTTACTCGAACCCTAGTCTCACAGATACGCAGTATTTT
>TRBV11-2|TRBJ2-1|NA|15|NA
CASSLGRSSHNEQFF
TGTGCCAGCAGCTTAGGACGGAGCAGCCACAATGAGCAGTTCTTC
>TRBV10-3|TRBJ2-5|NA|14|NA
CAISHPDKQETQYF
TGTGCCATCAGTCACCCGGACAAGCAGGAGACCCAGTACTTC
>TRBV7-2|TRBJ2-3|NA|16|TRBD2
CASSLQRGAGGDTQYF
TGTGCCAGCAGCCTTCAGCGGGGGGCCGGTGGAGATACGCAGTATTTT
>TRBV29-1|TRBJ2-5|NA|11|NA
CSVEGARTQYF
TGCAGCGTTGAGGGGGCTCGGACCCAGTACTTC
>TRBV9|TRBJ1-5|NA|14|NA
CASSVDPGNQPQHF
TGTGCCAGCAGCGTAGATCCAGGTAATCAGCCCCAGCATTTT
>TRBV5-1|TRBJ1-1|NA|13|TRBD1
CASSLEGAPEAFF
TGCGCCAGCAGCTTGGAGGGGGCCCCTGAAGCTTTCTTT
>TRBV14|TRBJ1-2|NA|13|NA
CASSPVVFYGYTF
TGTGCCAGCAGCCCGGTGGTGTTCTATGGCTACACCTTC
>TRBV29-1|TRBJ2-7|NA|12|NA
CSALGGSYEQYF
TGCAGCGCTCTGGGGGGCTCCTACGAGCAGTACTTC
>TRBV29-1|TRBJ1-2|NA|16|NA
CSVVNAIRYPNYGYTF
TGCAGCGTCGTCAACGCGATCCGCTACCCAAACTATGGCTACACCTTC
>TRBV5-4|TRBJ1-2|NA|13|NA
CASSLWSGDGYTF
TGTGCCAGCAGCTTGTGGTCAGGGGATGGCTACACCTTC
>TRBV28|TRBJ1-1|NA|13|NA
CASRRAPGTEAFF
TGTGCCAGCCGGCGGGCCCCGGGCACTGAAGCTTTCTTT
>TRBV19|TRBJ2-1|NA|14|TRBD2
CASSRLAAYNEQFF
TGTGCCAGTAGTCGGCTAGCGGCCTACAATGAGCAGTTCTTC
>TRBV11-2|TRBJ1-2|NA|14|TRBD1
CASSRGDRGPGYTF
TGTGCCAGCAGCCGTGGGGACAGGGGGCCAGGCTACACCTTC
>TRBV27|TRBJ2-2|NA|19|TRBD2
CASSPPHLGLAGNTGELFF
TGTGCCAGCAGTCCACCCCATCTGGGATTAGCGGGAAACACCGGGGAGCTGTTTTTT